Below, 9 T cell receptor beta chains from the same sample are listed, as sequenced in a study of T-cell reconstitution after alpha-beta-depleted transplantation in children. Unique molecular identifiers were incorporated when the TCRbeta library was constructed. TCRdb reanalysed the PCR reads using MiXCR and keeps one entry per CDR3 protein. The profile shows roughly 200,000 distinct CDR3 sequences, around 10% of them singletons. The specimen comprised PBMCs from the stem cell graft donor, sampled from the stem cell graft. The receptors derive from a human donor who donated a stem cell graft to a child with acute lymphoblastic leukemia.

The chain is built from TRBV27 and TRBJ2-2; D remains unclear. With 3 bases removed from V and 1 base from J, the gap between germline ends came to 6 bases. The CDR3 length is 14 residues. Looked up from germline, CDR1 is MNHEY and CDR2 is SMNVEV (reference sequence). The CDR3 bases are TGTGCCAGCAGTTTTCAGGAGAACACCGGGGAGCTGTTTTTT. This codes for CASSFQENTGELFF.

This rearrangement joins TRBV5-1 to TRBJ2-2; TRBD1 might be the D (6 bases). Germline V lookup: CDR1 SGHRS, CDR2 YFSETQ. V was pared by 4 bases and J by 1 base, with 20 bases between. There are 18 residues in the CDR3. Here the CDR3 DNA reads TGCGCCAGCAGCCTAAGCCCACAGGGATTAGGGAACACCGGGGAGCTGTTTTTT. Translation: CASSLSPQGLGNTGELFF.

This clonotype occurred a few times. The chain joins TRBV12-3 or TRBV12-4 to TRBJ2-5; D may correspond to TRBD1 or TRBD2 (5 bases each). V shed 8 bases and J shed 1 base, with 11 bases lying between them. The CDR3 extends over 13 amino acids. CDR3 amino acids: CASGGVFQETQYF. The CDR3 DNA reads TGTGCCAGCGGGGGTGTATTCCAAGAGACCCAGTACTTC.

J is TRBJ1-2 and V is TRBV7-2; D is undetermined. CDR1 and CDR2 (germline): SGHTA, FQGNSA. The CDR3 has 14 residues. Trimming took 5 bases from V and 5 from J, leaving 15 bases between them. The CDR3 loop reads CASSPYAALYGYTF. The CDR3 region has the DNA TGTGCCAGCAGCCCGTACGCAGCTCTTTATGGCTACACCTTC.

This clonotype was picked up many times. The chain is built from TRBV5-1 and TRBJ2-5; D might be TRBD2 (5 bases). The length of the CDR3 is 13 residues. The germline gives CDR1 SGHRS, CDR2 YFSETQ. The V and J ends lost 4 bases and 1 base respectively, with 8 bases between them. The CDR3 here is CASSPGIQETQYF. The CDR3 DNA is TGCGCCAGCAGCCCCGGGATCCAAGAGACCCAGTACTTC.

J is TRBJ2-5 and V is TRBV2, with D unresolved. V shed 4 bases and J shed 3 bases, with 21 bases lying between them. CDR3 length: 17 amino acids. Germline V CDR1 and CDR2: SNHLY, FYNNEI. CDR3 loop: CASSAVLYSGREETQYF. The CDR3 region has the DNA TGTGCCAGCAGTGCCGTCTTATACTCAGGAAGGGAAGAGACCCAGTACTTC.

Only a few counts were recorded for this clonotype. The CDR3 DNA is TGTGCCAGCGGAATTGGGAACGTGAACACCGGGGAGCTGTTTTTT. Translating gives CASGIGNVNTGELFF. The chain carries TRBV5-5 and TRBJ2-2; the D is unclear. This CDR3 is 15 amino acids long. Germline CDR1 reads SGHKS; CDR2 reads YYEKEE (reference sequence). Trimming pared 7 bases from V and 1 base from J, leaving 14 bases between.

A few counts support this clonotype. The genes are TRBV5-1 and TRBJ1-3; no reliable D call. The V gene's germline CDR1 is SGHRS and CDR2 YFSETQ. CDR3 length equals 16 residues. Between the trimmed V and J ends, which lost 4 bases and 0 bases, there was a span of 14 bases. DNA of the CDR3: TGCGCCAGCAGCCTAATAGACCGGTCCTCTGGAAACACCATATATTTT. It is translated as CASSLIDRSSGNTIYF.

This clonotype was observed at least ten times. V is TRBV20-1 and J is TRBJ2-3; no firm D call. The CDR3 has 11 amino acids. V shed 7 bases and J shed 6 bases, with 11 bases lying between them. Germline CDR1 is DFQATT and CDR2 is SNEGSKA (reference sequence). DNA for the CDR3: TGCAGTGGCTCACTGGGGGATACGCAGTATTTT. This encodes CSGSLGDTQYF.